This paragraph covers one TCR beta chain sequence. Only a few counts were recorded for this clonotype. Its antigen is still unknown. No per-base quality is available; no much larger clone lies one base away. This specimen belongs to a study of molecular identifiers for immune sequencing clone quantification (dated by TCRdb to 2016 to 2019). With respect to the entire study: For a replicate experiment, the RNA from either about 20,000 or 100,000 naive CD8 T cells was divided into five aliquots, and four of those aliquots went on to sequencing. CD8 T cells were used in a methods study to benchmark molecular-identifier clustering-based TCR repertoire sequencing (MIDCIRS) and TCR RNA copy counting.

The library was prepared using PCR. Sequencing was carried out with a NextSeq 500. Preparation of bulk TCR libraries followed a previously described approach, with the TCR primers listed in Table S5. Total RNA was purified with the Qiagen AllPrep DNA/RNA kit. Before analysis, reads from multiple sequencing runs of the same library were pooled. Regarding the original processing steps: Reads were retained only if the reads had an exact TCR constant sequence, and the retained reads were trimmed to 150 nt and grouped according to their 12-nt molecular barcodes. Reads in each barcode group were sub-clustered using a 15% Levenshtein threshold, and a quality-weighted consensus sequence was built for each RNA molecule. Non-functional sequences were filtered out, along with any lower-count sequence sitting one edit away from another sequence. Barcode sub-clusters with fewer than 20% of the maximum read count were removed, based on fitting two negative binomial distributions. TCRdb cleaned the public reads at Q25 with fastp, built clones with MiXCR and kept in-frame beta chains. Rows matching on CDR3 protein sequence are summarized as one entry with the most common DNA and genes. The authors' filters were not applied to this entry. Across this sample there are approximately 100,000 distinct CDR3 sequences, with about 35% seen only once. The ten largest clones capture 4% to 5% of the sample.

Overall study results and their limits: Highly expanded clone sizes could be underestimated because identical TCR molecules may share a barcode. Naive libraries contained spiked-in Jurkat TCR RNA (10 copies' worth), which is not part of the donor repertoire. Modeling estimated 2.5 to 3.5 recovered TCR RNA copies per cell, compared with roughly 10 by digital PCR, which implies 30% to 35% capture efficiency. Clones above 20 RNA copies held over 99% of molecules in CMV-specific effector cells but under 1% in naive cells. A single cell's worth of spiked-in Jurkat TCR RNA was reported detectable even among under 1.3 million naive CD8 T cells. When barcode sub-clustering was not used, chimeric consensus sequences inflated TCR diversity, with chimeras reaching as high as 47%.

Libraries of naive CD8 T cells were built from approximately 20,000 to 980,000 sorted cells, with 10%, 30% or 50% of the purified RNA used. Naive CD8 T cells were FACS-sorted as CD8+CD4-CCR7+CD45RA+ on a BD FACSAria II into RLT Plus buffer. To test detection sensitivity, Jurkat RNA equivalent to over 8 TCR copies was spiked into samples of roughly 18,000-1,000,000 naive CD8 T cells. Enrichment of CD8 T cells was performed with RosetteSep CD8+ T Cell Enrichment Cocktail and Ficoll-Paque, after which ACK red cell lysis was carried out. In the germline V gene, CDR1 corresponds to SNHLY and CDR2 to FYNNEI. Spanning cysteine to phenylalanine, the CDR3 consists of 16 amino acids. The entry retains the CDR3 DNA only, 48 bases that are in frame from base 1. For this chain, trimming is 7 bases at the V end and 2 bases at the J end, and the number of junction bases without a gene match is 9.

The TCR originated in a human donor in good health. Some libraries in this study had Jurkat cell RNA spiked in. Material: naive CD8+ T cells from blood, with Jurkat cell RNA spiked in. Interpreted using the paper, the cell subset or site label stands for: FACS-sorted CD8+CD4-CCR7+CD45RA+ naive T cells. The chain is encoded by TRBV2 joined to TRBJ2-7, with 12 bases in between that match TRBD2. The bases read TGTGCCAGCATGGCCCAACTAGCGGGGGGAACCTACGAGCAGTACTTC. The encoded protein is CASMAQLAGGTYEQYF. The variable domain in full, with residues beyond the CDR3 obtained from the reference TRBV2 and TRBJ2-7 genes, is EPEVTQTPSHQVTQMGQEVILRCVPISNHLYFYWYRQILGQKVEFLVSFYNNEISEKSEIFDDQFSVERPDGSNFTLKIRSTKLEDSAMYFCASMAQLAGGTYEQYFGPGTRLTVT.